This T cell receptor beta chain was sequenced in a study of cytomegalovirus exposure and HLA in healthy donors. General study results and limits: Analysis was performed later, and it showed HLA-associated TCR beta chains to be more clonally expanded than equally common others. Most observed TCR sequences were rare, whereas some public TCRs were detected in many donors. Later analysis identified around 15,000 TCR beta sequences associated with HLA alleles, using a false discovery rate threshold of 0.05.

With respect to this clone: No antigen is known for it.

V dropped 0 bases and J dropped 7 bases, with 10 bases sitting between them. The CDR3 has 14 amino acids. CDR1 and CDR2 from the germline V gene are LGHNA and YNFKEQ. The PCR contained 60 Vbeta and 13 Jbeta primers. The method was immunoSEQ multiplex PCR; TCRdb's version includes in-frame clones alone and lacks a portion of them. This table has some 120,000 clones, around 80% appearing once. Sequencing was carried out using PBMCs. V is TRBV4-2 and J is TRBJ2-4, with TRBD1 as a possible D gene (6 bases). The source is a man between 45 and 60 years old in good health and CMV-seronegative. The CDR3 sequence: CASSQEGASNIQYF. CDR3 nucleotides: TGTGCCAGCAGCCAAGAGGGGGCTTCGAACATTCAGTACTTC.